Listed here are 18 T cell receptor beta chains from one sample, sequenced in a study of blood T cells in healthy people across ages. Through a sample-barcoded 5' primer and a J-beta primer mix, a second PCR was run for about 6 to 11 cycles. MiXCR was run by TCRdb on the 5' RACE reads, yielding one entry per CDR3 protein. The table includes some 1,800,000 distinct CDR3 sequences, about 39% detected once. The sample comprised blood. These receptors originate from a human donor in good health.

This clonotype was counted between two and nine times. The chain uses TRBV15 and TRBJ1-2; D may be TRBD1 (5 bases). The germline V gene encodes CDR1 LNHNV and CDR2 YYDKDF (reference sequence). V lost 0 bases to trimming and J lost 8 bases, with 13 bases between them. The CDR3 sequence is 14 residues long. The CDR3 nucleotides are TGTGCCACCAGCAGAGATATGACAGTCGTGGGCTACACCTTC. Translating it yields CATSRDMTVVGYTF.

A few counts support this clonotype. V gene TRBV12-3 or TRBV12-4 combines with J gene TRBJ2-2; 10 bases fit TRBD2. Trimming at V came to 7 bases and at J to 5 bases, leaving 10 bases not matched to a gene. There are 16 residues in the CDR3. The DNA for the CDR3 is TGTGCCAGCATCTTTTATAGCGGGGGGCGGACCGGGGAGCTGTTTTTT. This encodes CASIFYSGGRTGELFF.

This clonotype came up a few times. This chain links TRBV7-9 with TRBJ2-7, with 12 bases lining up with TRBD2. The V gene's germline CDR1 is SEHNR and CDR2 FQNEAQ (reference sequence). V was pared by 2 bases and J by 2 bases, with 4 bases of the junction left unmatched. The length of the CDR3 is 16 residues. This chain's CDR3 is CASSLISSGGAYEQYF. The CDR3 DNA reads as TGTGCCAGCAGCTTAATCTCTAGCGGGGGGGCCTACGAGCAGTACTTC.

The CDR3 sequence: CASTWTSGGQETQYF. CDR3 sequence (DNA): TGTGCCAGCACCTGGACTAGCGGGGGCCAAGAGACCCAGTACTTC. The chain carries TRBV4-2 and TRBJ2-5, with 13 bases fitting TRBD2. V trimming: 7 bases; J trimming: 1 base; junction bases outside the gene matches: 3. Germline V gives CDR1 LGHNA, CDR2 YNFKEQ. CDR3 length equals 15 residues.

This rearrangement joins TRBV7-8 to TRBJ1-6; maybe TRBD1 (5 bases). The CDR3 loop spans 15 amino acids. Trimming took off 8 bases at V and 8 bases at J, with 19 bases between the two ends. Germline loops: CDR1 SGHVS, CDR2 FQNEAQ. In DNA, the CDR3 is TGTGCCAGCTCTTGGCGGGACGGTAATCATTCACCCCTCCACTTT. Translated, it gives CASSWRDGNHSPLHF.

The chain couples TRBV4-1 to TRBJ2-1; 9 bases agree with TRBD2. Germline assignment: CDR1 MGHRA and CDR2 YSYEKL. CDR3 size: 15 residues. Germline trimming cut 5 bases from V and 7 bases from J; bases unmatched to any gene: 9. CDR3 DNA: TGCGCCAGCAGCTCGCGGGGGGGCCGGGGGAATGAGCAGTTCTTC. Its translation is CASSSRGGRGNEQFF.

The chain uses TRBV7-8 and TRBJ2-3, with TRBD2 as a possible D gene (6 bases). CDR3 size: 17 residues. Deletions cut 2 bases from V and 5 bases from J, with 20 bases between. From germline, CDR1 is SGHVS and CDR2 FQNEAQ. The CDR3 loop reads CASSLHTPGDVGDTQYF. As DNA, the CDR3 is TGTGCCAGCAGCTTACACACGCCGGGGGACGTAGGAGATACGCAGTATTTT. Filled out from reference TRBV7-8 and TRBJ2-3, the complete variable domain reads GAGVSQSPRYKVAKRGQDVALRCDPISGHVSLFWYQQALGQGPEFLTYFQNEAQLDKSGLPSDRFFAERPEGSVSTLKIQRTQQEDSAVYLCASSLHTPGDVGDTQYFGPGTRLTVL.

A note on this clonotype: A much larger clone differs by one base, so this may be a read error. V usage is TRBV6-6 and J usage is TRBJ2-7; D is possibly TRBD2 (6 bases). The germline gives CDR1 MNHNY, CDR2 SVGAGI (reference sequence). CDR3 size: 13 residues. Here the CDR3 DNA reads TGTGCCAGCACAATCGGGGGTTCCTACGAGCAGTGCTTC. Its translation: CASTIGGSYEQCF.

The gene calls are TRBV7-9 and TRBJ2-2; 7 nucleotides line up with TRBD1. CDR1 and CDR2 (germline): SEHNR, FQNEAQ (reference sequence). With 9 bases clipped from V and 6 bases from J, the junction kept 7 bases outside the gene matches. The CDR3 sequence is 13 residues long. CDR3 in DNA: TGTGCCAGTACTTCAGGGGGACCCGGGGAGCTGTTTTTT. Translated, it gives CASTSGGPGELFF.

This clonotype came up a few times. The chain couples TRBV5-1 to TRBJ2-1, with no clear D. In germline, CDR1 is SGHRS, CDR2 YFSETQ. V lost 0 bases and J lost 9, with 4 bases in between. This CDR3 is built from 11 residues. CDR3 DNA sequence: TGCGCCAGCAGCTTGGACGCTGAGCAGTTCTTC. It encodes CASSLDAEQFF.

V is TRBV13 and J is TRBJ1-1; no definite D call. The V end lost 5 bases, the J end lost 3 bases, and 13 bases lay between the germline ends. The CDR3 extends over 14 amino acids. Germline CDR1 and CDR2: PRHDT and FYEKMQ (reference sequence). CDR3 amino acids: CASSTGMGHTEAFF. CDR3 nucleotide sequence: TGTGCCAGCAGCACCGGGATGGGTCACACTGAAGCTTTCTTT.

This clonotype was seen a handful of times. V and J are TRBV7-3 and TRBJ1-2, with 7 positions matching TRBD1. V dropped 6 bases and J dropped 2; count of bases not matched to a gene: 3. CDR1 and CDR2 from the germline V gene are SGHTA and FQGTGA. The CDR3 runs to 13 residues. CDR3 region: CASRGQPNYGYTF. In DNA, the CDR3 is TGTGCCAGCAGGGGACAGCCAAACTATGGCTACACCTTC. Drawing the rest from reference TRBV7-3 and TRBJ1-2, the complete variable domain is GAGVSQTPSNKVTEKGKYVELRCDPISGHTALYWYRQSLGQGPEFLIYFQGTGAADDSGLPNDRFFAVRPEGSVSTLKIQRTERGDSAVYLCASRGQPNYGYTFGSGTRLTVV.

The rearrangement joins TRBV4-3 to TRBJ2-5; maybe TRBD2 (5 bases). The V end was cut by 0 bases, the J end by 3 bases, with 8 bases between. Germline-derived CDR1 and CDR2 are LGHNA and YSLEER. This CDR3 is 14 amino acids long. CDR3 nucleotide sequence: TGCGCCAGCAGCCAAGAAGGAGGTGAAGAGACCCAGTACTTC. This codes for CASSQEGGEETQYF.

The chain has TRBV20-1 and TRBJ2-1, with a weak D call TRBD1 (5 bases). Germline CDR1 reads DFQATT; CDR2 reads SNEGSKA (reference sequence). The CDR3 is 11 residues long. Trimming shortened V by 4 bases and J by 7 bases, and 8 bases separated the two germline ends. CDR3 amino acids: CSATQGNEQFF. CDR3 in DNA: TGCAGTGCTACCCAGGGTAATGAGCAGTTCTTC.

This clonotype was observed a few times. The V gene is TRBV4-3, the J gene TRBJ1-6; tentative D call: TRBD1 (6 bases). V lost 4 bases, J lost 8 bases, and 12 bases lay in between. Germline V gene lookup returns CDR1 LGHNA and CDR2 YSLEER. This CDR3 comprises 14 residues. CDR3 loop: CASSPEGGDSPLHF. The DNA of the CDR3 is TGCGCCAGCAGCCCGGAGGGGGGGGATTCACCCCTCCACTTT.

The rearrangement links TRBV4-2 to TRBJ1-5, with D maybe TRBD1 (5 bases). The CDR3 loop spans 16 amino acids. V lost 4 bases to trimming and J lost 7 bases, with 20 bases between them. CDR1 is LGHNA and CDR2 is YNFKEQ in the germline V gene. The CDR3 DNA is TGTGCCAGCAGCCTAGTCTGGGGGGGACCCGGACAGCCCCAGCATTTT. It specifies CASSLVWGGPGQPQHF.

This clonotype was seen more than once but under ten times. The rearrangement joins TRBV7-9 to TRBJ1-2; 7 nucleotides match TRBD1. CDR1 SEHNR and CDR2 FQNEAQ come from the germline V gene (reference sequence). V shed 6 bases and J 1 base; nucleotides not matched to a gene: 8. The CDR3 has 15 amino acids. CDR3 sequence: CASRPRQGHNYGYTF. DNA for the CDR3: TGTGCCAGCAGACCAAGACAGGGCCATAACTATGGCTACACCTTC.

This clonotype came up a few times. The gene calls are TRBV7-3 and TRBJ2-1; D ambiguous. This CDR3 contains 12 residues. V gave up 0 bases and J gave up 8 bases, with 5 bases separating them. From germline, CDR1 is SGHTA and CDR2 FQGTGA. CDR3 sequence reads: CASSLTLDEQFF. The DNA for the CDR3 is TGTGCCAGCAGCTTAACCCTAGATGAGCAGTTCTTC.